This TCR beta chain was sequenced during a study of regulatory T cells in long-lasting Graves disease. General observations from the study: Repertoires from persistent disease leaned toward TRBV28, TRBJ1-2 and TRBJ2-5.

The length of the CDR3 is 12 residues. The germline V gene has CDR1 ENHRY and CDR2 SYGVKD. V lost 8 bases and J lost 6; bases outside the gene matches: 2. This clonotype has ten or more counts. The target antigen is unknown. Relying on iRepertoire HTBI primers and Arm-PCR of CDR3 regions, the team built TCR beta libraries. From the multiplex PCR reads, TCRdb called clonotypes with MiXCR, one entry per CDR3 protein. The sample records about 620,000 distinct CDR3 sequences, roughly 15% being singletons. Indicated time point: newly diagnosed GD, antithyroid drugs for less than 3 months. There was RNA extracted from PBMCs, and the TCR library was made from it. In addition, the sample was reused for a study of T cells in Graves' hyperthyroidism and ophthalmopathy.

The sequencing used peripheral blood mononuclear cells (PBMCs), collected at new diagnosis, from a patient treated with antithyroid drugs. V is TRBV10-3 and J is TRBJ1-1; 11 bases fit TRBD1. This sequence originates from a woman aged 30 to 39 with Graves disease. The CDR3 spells CAISGQGAEAFF. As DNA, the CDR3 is TGTGCCATCTCGGGACAGGGGGCTGAAGCTTTCTTT.